Listed here is a single T cell receptor (beta chain). The sample's time point: newly diagnosed GD, antithyroid drugs for less than 3 months. The TCR library was prepared using RNA isolated from PBMCs. This entry belongs to a study of regulatory T cells in long-lasting Graves disease. Per the germline V gene, CDR1 is SNHLY and CDR2 is FYNNEI. Trimming took 4 bases from V and 0 from J, leaving 11 bases between them. There are 15 residues in the CDR3. HTBI primers from iRepertoire and Arm-PCR of CDR3 regions yielded the TCR beta libraries. TCRdb used MiXCR to reprocess the multiplex PCR reads, holding one entry per CDR3 protein. The sample includes over 200,000 distinct CDR3 sequences, around 19% of them seen just once.

The sample consisted of peripheral blood mononuclear cells (PBMCs), taken at new diagnosis, from a patient treated with antithyroid drugs. The receptor was derived from a female donor with Graves disease. The gene calls are TRBV2 and TRBJ2-3; no definite D call. CDR3 residues: CASSVRRQSTDTQYF. CDR3 sequence (DNA): TGTGCCAGCAGTGTGCGTAGGCAAAGCACAGATACGCAGTATTTT. Full variable domain (remainder filled in from reference TRBV2 and TRBJ2-3): EPEVTQTPSHQVTQMGQEVILRCVPISNHLYFYWYRQILGQKVEFLVSFYNNEISEKSEIFDDQFSVERPDGSNFTLKIRSTKLEDSAMYFCASSVRRQSTDTQYFGPGTRLTVL.